Sequencing of this T cell receptor (beta chain) was carried out in a study of cytomegalovirus exposure and HLA in healthy donors. This clone was detected only a few times. Its antigen is unidentified. The study ran its PCR with 60 Vbeta and 13 Jbeta primers. Clones were read by immunoSEQ multiplex PCR, and TCRdb kept only the in-frame ones, dropping some. This sample has 130,000 or so clones, with approximately 8.6% found just once. Notes on the study in general: An apparent linkage of common viral pathogens to several of the most significant clusters emerged in a later analysis.

The specimen sequenced was PBMCs. The TCR originated in a middle-aged woman in good health and CMV-seropositive.

Written as DNA, the CDR3 is TGTGCCAGCAGCCGGTTCCCTTACGAGCAGTACTTC. Translating it yields CASSRFPYEQYF. This chain connects TRBV28 to TRBJ2-7, with no clear D. V was cut by 6 bases and J by 4 bases, with 10 bases left in between. Germline values: CDR1 MDHEN, CDR2 SYDVKM. The length of the CDR3 is 12 residues.